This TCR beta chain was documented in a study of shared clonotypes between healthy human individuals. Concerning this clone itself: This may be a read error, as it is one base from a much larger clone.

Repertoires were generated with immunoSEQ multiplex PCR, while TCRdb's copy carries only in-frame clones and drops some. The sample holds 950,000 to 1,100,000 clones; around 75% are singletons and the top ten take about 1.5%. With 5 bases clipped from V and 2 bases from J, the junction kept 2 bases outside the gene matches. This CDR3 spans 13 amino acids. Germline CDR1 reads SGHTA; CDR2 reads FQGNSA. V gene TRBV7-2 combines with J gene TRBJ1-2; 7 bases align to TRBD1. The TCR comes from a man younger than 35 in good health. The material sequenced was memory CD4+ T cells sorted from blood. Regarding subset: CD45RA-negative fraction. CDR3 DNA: TGTGCCAGCAGCCCGACAGGGAACTATGGCTACACCTTC. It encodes CASSPTGNYGYTF.